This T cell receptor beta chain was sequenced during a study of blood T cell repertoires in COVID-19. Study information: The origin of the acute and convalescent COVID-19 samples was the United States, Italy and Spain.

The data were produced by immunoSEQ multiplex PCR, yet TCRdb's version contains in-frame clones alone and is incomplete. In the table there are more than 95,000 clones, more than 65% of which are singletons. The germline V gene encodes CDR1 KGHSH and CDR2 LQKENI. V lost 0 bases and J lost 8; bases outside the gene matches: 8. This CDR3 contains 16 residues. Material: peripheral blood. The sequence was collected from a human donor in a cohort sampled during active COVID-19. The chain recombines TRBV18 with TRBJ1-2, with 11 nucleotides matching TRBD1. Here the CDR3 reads CASSPPGQGALGGYTF. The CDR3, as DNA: TGTGCCAGCTCACCACCAGGACAGGGGGCTCTTGGGGGCTACACCTTC.